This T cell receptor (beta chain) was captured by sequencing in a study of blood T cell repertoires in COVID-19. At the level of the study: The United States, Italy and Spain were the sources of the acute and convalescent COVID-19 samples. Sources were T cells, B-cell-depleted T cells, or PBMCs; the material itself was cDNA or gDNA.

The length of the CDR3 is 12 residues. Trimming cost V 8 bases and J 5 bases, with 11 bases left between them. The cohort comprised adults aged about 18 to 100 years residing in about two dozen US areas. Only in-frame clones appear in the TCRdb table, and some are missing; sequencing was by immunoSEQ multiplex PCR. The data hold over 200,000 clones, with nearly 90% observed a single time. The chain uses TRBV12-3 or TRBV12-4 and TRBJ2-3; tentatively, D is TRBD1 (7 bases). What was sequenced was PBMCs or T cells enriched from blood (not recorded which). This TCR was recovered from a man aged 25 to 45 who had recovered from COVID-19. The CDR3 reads CASGGGEDTQYF. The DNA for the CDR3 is TGTGCCAGCGGAGGGGGCGAAGATACGCAGTATTTT.